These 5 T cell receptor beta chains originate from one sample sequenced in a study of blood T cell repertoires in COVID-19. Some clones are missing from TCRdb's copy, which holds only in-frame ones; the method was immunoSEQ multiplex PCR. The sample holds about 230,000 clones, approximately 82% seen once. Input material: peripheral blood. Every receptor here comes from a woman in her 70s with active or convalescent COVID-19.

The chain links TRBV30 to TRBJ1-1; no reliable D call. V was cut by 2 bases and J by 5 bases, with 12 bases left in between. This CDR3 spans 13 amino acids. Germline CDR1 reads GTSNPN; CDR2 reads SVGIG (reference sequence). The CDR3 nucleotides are TGTGCCTGGAGTAGAGAGGGCAGGACTGAAGCTTTCTTT. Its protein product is CAWSREGRTEAFF.

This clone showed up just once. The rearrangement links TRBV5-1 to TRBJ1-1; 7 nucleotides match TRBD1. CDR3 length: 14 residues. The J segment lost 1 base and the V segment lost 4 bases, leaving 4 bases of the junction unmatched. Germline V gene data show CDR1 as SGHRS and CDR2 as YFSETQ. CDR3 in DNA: TGCGCCAGCAGCCCGGACAGGCCGAACACTGAAGCTTTCTTT. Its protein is CASSPDRPNTEAFF.

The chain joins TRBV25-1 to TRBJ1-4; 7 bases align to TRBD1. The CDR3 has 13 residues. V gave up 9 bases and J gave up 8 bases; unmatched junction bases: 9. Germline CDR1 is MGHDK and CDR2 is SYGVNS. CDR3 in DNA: TGTGCCAGTTTAGGGGGCGCGCGGGAAAAACTGTTTTTT. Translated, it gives CASLGGAREKLFF.

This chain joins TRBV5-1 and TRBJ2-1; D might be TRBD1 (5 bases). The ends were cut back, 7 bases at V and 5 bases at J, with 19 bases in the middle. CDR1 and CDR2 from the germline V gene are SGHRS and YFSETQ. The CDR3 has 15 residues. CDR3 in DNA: TGCGCCAGCCAGAGAGAAGGGGCCCCCCACAATGAGCAGTTCTTC. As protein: CASQREGAPHNEQFF.

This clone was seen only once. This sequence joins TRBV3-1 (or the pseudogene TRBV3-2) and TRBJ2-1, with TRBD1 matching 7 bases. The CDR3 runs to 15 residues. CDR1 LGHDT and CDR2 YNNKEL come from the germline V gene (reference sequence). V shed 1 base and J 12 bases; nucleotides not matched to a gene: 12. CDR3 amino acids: CASSQVTGAPTGQFF. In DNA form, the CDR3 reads TGTGCCAGCAGCCAAGTTACAGGGGCGCCAACAGGGCAGTTCTTC.